These 17 T cell receptor beta chains were sequenced from one sample in a study of blood T cells in healthy people across ages. A second about 6 to 12 cycle PCR used barcoded and J-beta primers. TCRdb used MiXCR to reprocess the 5' RACE reads, holding one entry per CDR3 protein. This repertoire shows more than 1 million distinct CDR3 sequences, 40% to 50% found once; its top ten account for around 18%. Sequenced sample: blood. The receptor source for this set is a woman aged 55-70 years in good health.

This clonotype came up a few times. The genes are TRBV20-1 and TRBJ2-7; a weak D match, TRBD1 (6 bases). Germline loops: CDR1 DFQATT, CDR2 SNEGSKA (reference sequence). The V end lost 0 bases, the J end lost 2 bases, and 14 bases lay between the germline ends. This CDR3 comprises 15 residues. The DNA of the CDR3 is TGCAGTGCTAGAGATCGCTACAGGGTCACCTACGAGCAGTACTTC. It is translated as CSARDRYRVTYEQYF.

The chain combines TRBV3-1 with TRBJ2-2; unclear D gene. This CDR3 contains 14 residues. Looked up from germline, CDR1 is LGHDT and CDR2 is YNNKEL (reference sequence). Trimming removed 1 base at V and 6 bases at J, with 9 bases between. CDR3 DNA: TGTGCCAGCAGCCAAGTGCGGTTCTCCGGGGAGCTGTTTTTT. This translates into CASSQVRFSGELFF. Full variable domain (rest looked up from reference TRBV3-1 and TRBJ2-2): DTAVSQTPKYLVTQMGNDKSIKCEQNLGHDTMYWYKQDSKKFLKIMFSYNNKELIINETVPNRFSPKSPDKAHLNLHINSLELGDSAVYFCASSQVRFSGELFFGEGSRLTVL.

The chain employs TRBV28 and TRBJ2-3; D is possibly TRBD1 (5 bases). CDR1 and CDR2 from the germline V gene are MDHEN and SYDVKM. The CDR3 runs to 15 residues. Deletions cut 7 bases from V and 3 bases from J, with 17 bases between. CDR3 sequence: CASNLRSGSTDTQYF. The DNA for the CDR3 is TGTGCCAGCAACCTAAGATCAGGGTCTACAGATACGCAGTATTTT.

V gene TRBV30 combines with J gene TRBJ2-3; perhaps TRBD1 as D (5 bases). V was cut by 0 bases and J by 2 bases, with 12 bases left in between. CDR3 length: 15 residues. Germline V gene data show CDR1 as GTSNPN and CDR2 as SVGIG (reference sequence). The DNA for the CDR3 is TGTGCCTGGAGTGTACGTCAGGGTGACACAGATACGCAGTATTTT. Its translation is CAWSVRQGDTDTQYF.

This chain links TRBV10-2 with TRBJ2-7; tentatively, D is TRBD1 or TRBD2 (6 bases each). This CDR3 has 14 residues. Trimming pared 4 bases from V and 2 bases from J, leaving 12 bases between. Germline V CDR1 and CDR2: WSHSY, SAAADI. CDR3 nucleotide sequence: TGCGCCAGCAGTGGCGGGACACTGACCTACGAGCAGTACTTC. Protein product: CASSGGTLTYEQYF.

This clonotype has a count of ten or more. The chain is built from TRBV29-1 and TRBJ2-3; 9 nucleotides line up with TRBD2. This CDR3 contains 15 residues. Germline lookup yields CDR1 SQVTM and CDR2 ANQGSEA. Germline trimming cut 0 bases from V and 5 bases from J; bases unmatched to any gene: 6. CDR3 sequence (DNA): TGCAGCGTTGAAGATCGTGGCGGGAGGGGAGATACGCAGTATTTT. Translating gives CSVEDRGGRGDTQYF.

As concerns this clonotype: It may be a read error: a sequence one base away is much more abundant. This chain links TRBV29-1 with TRBJ2-5, with D maybe TRBD2 (5 bases). Matching the DNA end better, TRBJ2-7 makes the J call doubtful. Germline values: CDR1 SQVTM, CDR2 ANQGSEA. The length of the CDR3 is 12 residues. The CDR3 DNA is TGCAGCGTTGCGGCTAGCCAGAACGAGCAGTACTTC. Protein: CSVAASQNEQYF.

The gene calls are TRBV6-2 or TRBV6-3 and TRBJ2-7; weak D call: TRBD2 (5 bases). Trimming stripped 6 bases from V and 2 bases from J, with 20 bases between. The germline CDR1 and CDR2 sequences are MNHEY and SVGEGT. This CDR3 spans 16 amino acids. This CDR3 is CASSISKRVQTYEQYF. In nucleotides, the CDR3 is TGTGCCAGCAGCATATCGAAGAGGGTACAGACCTACGAGCAGTACTTC.

This chain uses TRBV28 with TRBJ2-3; D is possibly TRBD2 (6 bases). Germline V gives CDR1 MDHEN, CDR2 SYDVKM. The CDR3 has 12 residues. Trimming removed 8 bases at V and 6 bases at J, with 12 bases between. CDR3 coding DNA: TGTGCCAGCCGACTAGGGAGGGATACGCAGTATTTT. Encoded protein: CASRLGRDTQYF.

This clonotype came up a few times. The J gene is TRBJ1-4, the V gene TRBV27; D is unclear. V gave up 4 bases and J gave up 0 bases, with 3 bases separating them. Germline loops: CDR1 MNHEY, CDR2 SMNVEV (reference sequence). CDR3 size: 13 residues. CDR3 nucleotide sequence: TGTGCCAGCAGTTCATCAACTAATGAAAAACTGTTTTTT. Its translation: CASSSSTNEKLFF.

This clonotype was seen a handful of times. V and J are TRBV25-1 and TRBJ2-1, with 13 bases matching TRBD2. The CDR3 is 16 residues long. Losses at the gene ends were 5 bases for V and 9 bases for J; bases not matched to a gene: 10. The germline CDR1 and CDR2 sequences are MGHDK and SYGVNS. CDR3 loop: CASSRTRTSGRGEQFF. In nucleotides, the CDR3 is TGTGCCAGCAGTCGAACTCGGACTAGCGGGAGAGGTGAGCAGTTCTTC. The full variable domain, in which reference TRBV25-1 and TRBJ2-1 provide the parts outside the CDR3, is EADIYQTPRYLVIGTGKKITLECSQTMGHDKMYWYQQDPGMELHLIHYSYGVNSTEKGDLSSESTVSRIRTEHFPLTLESARPSHTSQYLCASSRTRTSGRGEQFFGPGTRLTVL.

This clonotype was observed a few times. The rearrangement links TRBV20-1 to TRBJ1-2, with D possibly matching TRBD1 (5 bases). This CDR3 comprises 16 residues. V lost 0 bases and J 4 bases, leaving 18 bases between the germline ends. The germline gives CDR1 DFQATT, CDR2 SNEGSKA (reference sequence). DNA for the CDR3: TGCAGTGCTAGAGATCGTATCGGGGCAGGGAGCTATGGCTACACCTTC. Encoded protein: CSARDRIGAGSYGYTF.

This clonotype was counted between two and nine times. The chain has TRBV21-1 and TRBJ1-5; the table's D call TRBD1 went unverified against the DNA. TRBV21-1 is marked as a pseudogene. The CDR3 loop spans 14 amino acids. The CDR3 spells CASSMAGYNQPQHF. For the CDR3, the DNA is TGTGCCAGCAGTATGGCCGGGTATAATCAGCCCCAGCATTTT.

The chain employs TRBV6-6 and TRBJ1-2, with D hard to call. The CDR3 covers 13 residues. In germline, CDR1 is MNHNY, CDR2 SVGAGI (reference sequence). V lost 2 bases and J 1 base, leaving 5 bases between the germline ends. CDR3 coding DNA: TGTGCCAGCAGTTACGGGGATAACTATGGCTACACCTTC. Translation gives CASSYGDNYGYTF.

Only a few counts were recorded for this clonotype. The rearrangement joins TRBV20-1 to TRBJ2-7; D is possibly TRBD2 (5 bases). The CDR3 covers 14 residues. Germline V gives CDR1 DFQATT, CDR2 SNEGSKA (reference sequence). The V and J ends lost 3 bases and 6 bases respectively, with 18 bases between them. In nucleotides, the CDR3 is TGCAGTGCTAGTGGTCTTCGGGGAATGGGCGAGCAGTACTTC. Protein product: CSASGLRGMGEQYF.

This clonotype occurred once. The rearrangement links TRBV5-1 to TRBJ2-5, with D tentatively TRBD1 or TRBD2 (5 bases each). The J call is doubtful: the DNA matches TRBJ2-7 better. Germline V gene sequence: CDR1 SGHRS, CDR2 YFSETQ. There are 14 residues in the CDR3. The CDR3 coding sequence is TGCGCCAGCAGCTTGGAGGGCAGGGAGTACGAGCAGTACTTC. Its translation is CASSLEGREYEQYF.

Only a few counts were recorded for this clonotype. V is TRBV28 and J is TRBJ1-1, with D maybe TRBD1 (5 bases). The V gene lost 3 bases and the J gene lost 0 bases, with 11 bases spanning the gap. Looked up from germline, CDR1 is MDHEN and CDR2 is SYDVKM. The CDR3 has 15 amino acids. The CDR3: CASSLGGGLNTEAFF. DNA for the CDR3: TGTGCCAGCAGTTTGGGGGGGGGATTGAACACTGAAGCTTTCTTT.